This T cell receptor beta chain originates from a study of blood T cell repertoires in COVID-19 (dated by TCRdb to 2019 to 2021). As for the study more broadly: Collaborator samples came from the United States, Italy and Spain and covered acute and convalescent phases of COVID-19. Where HLA class I and class II types were available, the types were taken from metadata supplied by the sample provider, not from assay-based typing. The repertoires were released in a freely available public database intended as a resource for research on the immune response to SARS-CoV-2. The prospective study material was composed of cDNA or gDNA derived from T cells, B-cell-depleted T cells, or PBMCs. A de-identified subject ID, COVID-19 status, age in years and sex were almost always included in the sample metadata. Samples were obtained from the ongoing ImmuneRACE study (first 160 participants) and from over 1,000 subjects provided by 6 global collaborators. The dataset comprised deeply sampled blood TCRbeta repertoires from subjects exposed to, actively infected with, or recovered from COVID-19. General conclusions and limits of the study: Clinical and demographic metadata were provided uncurated, with the amount varying by source and participant.

CDR1 and CDR2 were assigned from the germline V gene as SNHLY and FYNNEI. V lost 3 bases and J lost 8 bases, and the count of bases not matched to a germline gene is 5. The CDR3 measures 13 amino acids from cysteine to phenylalanine. Only the CDR3 DNA stays, 39 bases, in frame from base 1. Whole blood was collected in K2EDTA tubes by collaborating institutions according to the institutions' own protocols. Collaborator samples were shipped for TCRbeta analysis as frozen whole blood, isolated PBMCs, or DNA extracted from either sample type. Notes on this clone: It has no known antigen specificity. No base-level quality is on record; no much larger clone is a single base apart.

The immunoSEQ Assay, a bias-controlled multiplex PCR, was used to amplify TCRbeta CDR3 regions from genomic DNA. As for the authors' bioinformatics: The number of nucleated cells in each sample was estimated by amplification of reference gene primers within the assay. To quantify the absolute abundance of each unique TCRbeta CDR3 rearrangement, sequence reads were collapsed and filtered. For each sample, productive Simpson clonality was calculated as the square root of Simpson's diversity index over productive rearrangements. TCRdb provides this immuneACCESS table in a form limited to in-frame rearrangements. Some clones are lacking; in checked studies, under half of them reflect an unresolved V gene, and why the rest are absent is not known. That table is the source of V, J and clone size, and D and trimming were worked out from the DNA. Across this sample there are about 42,000 clones, with around 82% seen only once. 12% of the sample lies in the top ten.

Sample: peripheral blood. In this chain, TRBV2 is recombined with TRBJ1-2, with 8 bases aligning to TRBD1. This clonotype originated in a human donor in a cohort sampled during active COVID-19. The DNA reads TGTGCCAGCAGTGATCCGACAGGGGTAGGCTACACCTTC. This encodes CASSDPTGVGYTF.